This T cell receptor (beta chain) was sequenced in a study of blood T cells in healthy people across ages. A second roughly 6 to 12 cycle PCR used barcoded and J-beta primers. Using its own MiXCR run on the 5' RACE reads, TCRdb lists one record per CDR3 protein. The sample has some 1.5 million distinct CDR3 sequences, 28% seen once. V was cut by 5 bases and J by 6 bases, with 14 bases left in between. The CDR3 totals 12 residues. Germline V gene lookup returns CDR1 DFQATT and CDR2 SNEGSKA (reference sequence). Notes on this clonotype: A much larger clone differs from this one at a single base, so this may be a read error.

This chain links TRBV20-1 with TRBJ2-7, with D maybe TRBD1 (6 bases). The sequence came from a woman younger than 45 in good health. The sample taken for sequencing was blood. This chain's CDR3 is CSAGTGPREQYF. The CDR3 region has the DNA TGCAGTGCTGGAACAGGGCCACGCGAGCAGTACTTC.